This T cell receptor (beta chain) was recorded in a study of T cells expressing NK-cell markers. Whole-study context: All TCR beta repertoires analysed originated from sorted CD3+CD56+NKG2C+, CD3+CD56+NKG2C- and CD3+CD56-NKG2C+ T cells. Seven sequenced donors out of eight were HCMV-seropositive, one seronegative.

TCRdb derives one entry per CDR3 protein from the 5' RACE reads, leaving out DNA. Seen in this sample are roughly 420,000 distinct CDR3 sequences; the ten most common clones hold 7.3%. CDR3 length: 15 residues. The V gene's germline CDR1 is MNHEY and CDR2 SMNVEV (reference sequence). Study outcomes and limitations: Over 5 donors carried dominant NKG2C+ clonotypes that made up roughly 1.0-8% of their CD8+ T cells. The CD3+CD56-NKG2C+ fraction was also led by these clonotypes in a few donors.

With regard to this clonotype: The antigen is undetermined.

The TCR originated in a woman aged 18 to 75 in good health. The specimen was blood T cells: a sorted CD56 or NKG2C T cell subset, CD4+ or CD8+ T cells, or bulk PBMC T cells (not recorded which). This chain uses TRBV27 with TRBJ2-5. Here the CDR3 reads CASSFRQDQWETQYF.